These 2 T cell receptor beta chains came from one sample sequenced in a study of glioma-infiltrating T cells. TCR alpha and beta CDR3 regions were amplified from RNA using iRepertoire nested multiplex PCR. TCRdb re-analysed the multiplex PCR reads in MiXCR, keeping a single row per CDR3 protein. The sample lists about 130,000 distinct CDR3 sequences; under 30% were seen once. The sequencing input was glioma tissue, nonneoplastic brain tissue, or PBMCs (not recorded which). Every receptor here comes from a human donor with low-grade glioma or glioblastoma, undergoing nonglioma brain surgery, or in good health (not recorded which).

Comments on this clonotype: A junction boundary mismatches the germline segment, possibly from a read error. The chain couples TRBV11-2 to TRBJ2-3, with D possibly TRBD2 on 6 matching bases. CDR3 size: 11 residues. The germline gives CDR1 SGHAT, CDR2 FQNNGV. DNA for the CDR3: TGTGCCAGCAGCTTAAGGGAGGCGACAATATTT. It translates to CASSLREATIF.

This chain links TRBV27 with TRBJ2-3; the D call may be TRBD1 or TRBD2 (5 bases each). Looked up from germline, CDR1 is MNHEY and CDR2 is SMNVEV (reference sequence). V gave up 1 base and J gave up 2 bases, with 10 bases separating them. This CDR3 contains 15 residues. The CDR3 is CASSLLGTYTDTQYF. CDR3 nucleotide sequence: TGTGCCAGCAGTTTATTAGGGACCTACACAGATACGCAGTATTTT.